The T cell receptor (beta chain) described here comes from a study of beta chain features in type 1 diabetes. CDR3 size: 17 residues. The V segment lost 1 base and the J segment 5 bases; nucleotides outside the gene matches: 8. Per the germline V gene, CDR1 is LGHNA and CDR2 is YNFKEQ. The whole isolated RNA underwent reverse transcription, so sequencing captured expressed TCRB transcripts. Sequenced by immunoSEQ multiplex PCR; TCRdb stores in-frame clones only, minus some. This table holds 130,000 to 150,000 clones, approximately 52% found once. Material: Tregs from blood. The receptor was isolated from a man between 18 and 29 years old in good health. V is TRBV4-2 and J is TRBJ2-5; 12 positions agree with TRBD2. CDR3 DNA: TGTGCCAGCAGCCAAGTTTCTAGCGGGAGGGCGGGCGAGACCCAGTACTTC. Translation: CASSQVSSGRAGETQYF.